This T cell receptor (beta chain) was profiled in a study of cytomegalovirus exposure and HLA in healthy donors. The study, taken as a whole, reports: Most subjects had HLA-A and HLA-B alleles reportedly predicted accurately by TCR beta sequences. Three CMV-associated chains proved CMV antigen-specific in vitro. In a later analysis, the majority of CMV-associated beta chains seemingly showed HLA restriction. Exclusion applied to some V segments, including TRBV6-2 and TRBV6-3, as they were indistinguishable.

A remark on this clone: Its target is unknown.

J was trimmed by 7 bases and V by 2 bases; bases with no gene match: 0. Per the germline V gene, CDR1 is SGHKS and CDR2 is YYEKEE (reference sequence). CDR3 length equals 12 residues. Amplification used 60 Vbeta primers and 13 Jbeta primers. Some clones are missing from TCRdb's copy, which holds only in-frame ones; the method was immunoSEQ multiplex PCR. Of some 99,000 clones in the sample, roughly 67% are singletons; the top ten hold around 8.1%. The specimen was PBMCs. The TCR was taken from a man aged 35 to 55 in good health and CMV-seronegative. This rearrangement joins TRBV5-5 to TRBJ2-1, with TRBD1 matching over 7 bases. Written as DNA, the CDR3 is TGTGCCAGCAGCTTCAGGGGGAATGAGCAGTTCTTC. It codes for CASSFRGNEQFF.